Listed here are 9 T cell receptor beta chains from one sample, sequenced in a study of blood T cell repertoires in COVID-19. Sequencing was performed with immunoSEQ multiplex PCR; in TCRdb, only in-frame clones are kept and a portion is missing. Altogether some 240,000 clones are present, about 80% being singletons, with the ten largest covering over 7.5%. The sequencing input was peripheral blood. These receptors were taken from a woman aged 80 or older with acute or convalescent COVID-19.

The chain recombines TRBV2 with TRBJ1-2, with D possibly TRBD1 on 5 matching bases. CDR1 SNHLY and CDR2 FYNNEI come from the germline V gene. This CDR3 is built from 14 residues. The ends were cut back, 5 bases at V and 4 bases at J, with 14 bases in the middle. CDR3 DNA sequence: TGTGCCAGCAGTCCACAAGGGGCCGGCTATGGCTACACCTTC. This translates into CASSPQGAGYGYTF. The full variable domain, its missing parts supplied by reference TRBV2 and TRBJ1-2, is EPEVTQTPSHQVTQMGQEVILRCVPISNHLYFYWYRQILGQKVEFLVSFYNNEISEKSEIFDDQFSVERPDGSNFTLKIRSTKLEDSAMYFCASSPQGAGYGYTFGSGTRLTVV.

The gene calls are TRBV5-6 and TRBJ2-1; 8 bases match TRBD1. This CDR3 comprises 15 residues. The germline CDR1 and CDR2 sequences are SGHDT and YYEEEE. Trimming cost V 2 bases and J 7 bases; bases outside gene matches: 8. CDR3 bases: TGTGCCAGCAGCTTTGAGGACAGGGTCAGAAATGAGCAGTTCTTC. It codes for CASSFEDRVRNEQFF.

J is TRBJ2-5 and V is TRBV3-1 (or the pseudogene TRBV3-2), with 9 bases lining up with TRBD1. V lost 2 bases and J lost 5; bases outside the gene matches: 9. The CDR3 sequence is 16 residues long. Germline values: CDR1 LGHDT, CDR2 YNNKEL (reference sequence). CDR3 in DNA: TGTGCCAGCAGCCAACTCAACGGACAGGGGAAGGAGACCCAGTACTTC. This sequence encodes CASSQLNGQGKETQYF.

This chain's CDR3 is CASSGGVVAFF. For the CDR3, the DNA is TGTGCCAGCAGCGGGGGGGTAGTGGCTTTCTTT. V gene TRBV28 combines with J gene TRBJ1-1; a possible D gene is TRBD1 (5 bases). Germline values: CDR1 MDHEN, CDR2 SYDVKM. With 6 bases removed from V and 11 bases from J, the gap between germline ends came to 13 bases. This CDR3 contains 11 residues.

The chain combines TRBV5-1 with TRBJ2-3; a weak D match, TRBD1 (5 bases). The CDR3 is made up of 16 amino acids. Germline-derived CDR1 and CDR2 are SGHRS and YFSETQ. V lost 1 base to trimming and J lost 2 bases, with 14 bases between them. The CDR3 spells CASSLNRLGDTDTQYF. Here the CDR3 DNA reads TGCGCCAGCAGCTTGAACAGGTTGGGCGACACAGATACGCAGTATTTT.

This chain connects TRBV28 to TRBJ1-5; D might be TRBD1 (5 bases). The CDR3 is 12 amino acids. Germline V CDR1 and CDR2: MDHEN, SYDVKM. V shed 9 bases and J shed 1 base, with 7 bases lying between them. The CDR3 bases are TGTGCCAGTGGACAAAGCAATCAGCCCCAGCATTTT. Residues: CASGQSNQPQHF.

The chain employs TRBV13 and TRBJ2-1; tentative D call: TRBD2 (5 bases). In germline, CDR1 is PRHDT, CDR2 FYEKMQ (reference sequence). The V end was cut by 4 bases, the J end by 4 bases, with 14 bases between. The CDR3 is 15 residues long. The CDR3 nucleotides are TGTGCCAGCAGCTCGCGGCGGCCGGGGTACAATGAGCAGTTCTTC. Translating it yields CASSSRRPGYNEQFF.

The chain is built from TRBV3-1 (or the pseudogene TRBV3-2) and TRBJ1-2, with D maybe TRBD1 (5 bases). V was cut by 4 bases and J by 8 bases, with 8 bases left in between. Germline CDR1 reads LGHDT; CDR2 reads YNNKEL (reference sequence). The CDR3 has 11 residues. The CDR3: CASSPGVGYTF. The CDR3 DNA is TGTGCCAGCAGCCCGGGGGTGGGCTACACCTTC.

This clone appeared a single time. The chain couples TRBV15 to TRBJ2-2; 9 bases align to TRBD1. The CDR3 is made up of 13 amino acids. Germline CDR1 LNHNV, CDR2 YYDKDF (reference sequence). V dropped 6 bases and J dropped 6; count of bases not matched to a gene: 2. CDR3 DNA: TGTGCCACCAGAAGACAGGGGGCCGGGGAGCTGTTTTTT. Amino acid sequence: CATRRQGAGELFF.